The 21 T cell receptor beta chains reported below all come from one sample, sequenced in a study of CD8 T cells in Susac syndrome. Random hexamers served to reverse transcribe roughly 0.5 to 1 ug RNA. TCRdb reprocessed the immunoSEQ multiplex PCR reads with MiXCR, giving one entry per CDR3 protein. The sample contains 150,000 to 200,000 distinct CDR3 sequences, 90% to 96% of which appear only once. Sequenced: CD4+ T cells from PBMCs. These receptors originate from a human donor with multiple sclerosis.

J is TRBJ2-5 and V is TRBV18; D is possibly TRBD2 (7 bases). V was cut by 3 bases and J by 5 bases, with 16 bases left in between. Germline V gene lookup returns CDR1 KGHSH and CDR2 LQKENI. There are 15 residues in the CDR3. In DNA form, the CDR3 reads TGTGCCAGCTCACCGCCGGGGAGGGGGACGGAGACCCAGTACTTC. It yields the protein CASSPPGRGTETQYF.

The chain links TRBV3-1 to TRBJ1-2, with 7 positions matching TRBD1. The CDR3 spans 14 residues. The ends lost 4 bases at V and 1 base at J; junction bases unmatched: 3. In germline, CDR1 is LGHDT, CDR2 YNNKEL (reference sequence). The CDR3 nucleotides read TGTGCCAGCAGCCGAGGGGACAGTAACTATGGCTACACCTTC. Its protein is CASSRGDSNYGYTF.

This sequence joins TRBV7-2 and TRBJ2-5; tentative D call: TRBD1 (6 bases). The V end was cut by 2 bases, the J end by 4 bases, with 11 bases between. CDR1 is SGHTA, CDR2 FQGNSA, per germline. The CDR3 totals 14 residues. The CDR3 DNA reads TGTGCCAGCAGCTTATGGAGCAGGGGAGAGACCCAGTACTTC. Its protein is CASSLWSRGETQYF. Complete variable domain (other parts from reference TRBV7-2 and TRBJ2-5): GAGVSQSPSNKVTEKGKDVELRCDPISGHTALYWYRQSLGQGLEFLIYFQGNSAPDKSGLPSDRFSAERTGGSVSTLTIQRTQQEDSAVYLCASSLWSRGETQYFGPGTRLLVL.

The gene calls are TRBV29-1 and TRBJ2-1, with 8 bases matching TRBD1. The CDR3 totals 15 residues. After removal of 7 bases from V and 5 bases from J, the junction contained 13 bases not matched to a gene. CDR1 and CDR2 (germline): SQVTM, ANQGSEA. The CDR3 DNA reads as TGCAGCGGCGAAGCACAGGGGGAGTACAACAATGAGCAGTTCTTC. It codes for CSGEAQGEYNNEQFF.

The V gene is TRBV6-2 or TRBV6-3, the J gene TRBJ1-6; TRBD1 matches at 8 bases. Trimming removed 6 bases from V and 7 bases from J; junction bases left unmatched: 5. The CDR3 runs to 14 residues. Germline V gene sequence: CDR1 MNHEY, CDR2 SVGEGT. CDR3 residues: CASRQGERNSPLHF. CDR3 coding DNA: TGTGCCAGCAGACAGGGGGAGCGGAATTCACCCCTCCACTTT.

The J gene is TRBJ1-4, the V gene TRBV20-1; TRBD1 agrees at 8 bases. The CDR3 totals 15 residues. Trimming took 6 bases from V and 6 from J; bases not matched to a gene: 12. CDR1 DFQATT and CDR2 SNEGSKA come from the germline V gene (reference sequence). The CDR3 sequence is CSARPGGQGYEKLFF. Here the CDR3 DNA reads TGCAGTGCCCGCCCAGGAGGACAGGGTTATGAAAAACTGTTTTTT.

The chain carries TRBV5-4 and TRBJ1-3, with D perhaps matching TRBD1 (6 bases). The CDR3 is made up of 16 amino acids. Trimming shortened V by 2 bases and J by 0 bases, and 12 bases separated the two germline ends. CDR1 and CDR2 (germline): SGHNT, YYREEE (reference sequence). In nucleotides, the CDR3 is TGTGCCAGCAGCTTTGGGACATTGAGCTCTGGAAACACCATATATTTT. Amino acids: CASSFGTLSSGNTIYF.

The V and J genes are TRBV9 and TRBJ2-7; TRBD2 matches 8 bases. Germline CDR1 SGDLS, CDR2 YYNGEE. The V segment lost 3 bases and the J segment 4 bases; nucleotides outside the gene matches: 6. The length of the CDR3 is 14 residues. The CDR3 is CASSEGTRQYEQYF. The CDR3 bases are TGTGCCAGCAGCGAAGGGACTAGACAATACGAGCAGTACTTC.

In this sample, this clonotype turned up once. The DNA for the CDR3 is TGTGCCAGCAGCCAAGAAAGCCACCGGCGGCCCCAGCATTTT. The encoded protein is CASSQESHRRPQHF. The chain recombines TRBV14 with TRBJ1-5; D gene unclear. V dropped 0 bases and J dropped 9 bases, with 12 bases sitting between them. This CDR3 comprises 14 residues. Per germline, CDR1 SGHDN and CDR2 FVKESK.

The rearrangement links TRBV20-1 to TRBJ1-1; no definite D call. The ends were cut back, 6 bases at V and 3 bases at J, with 8 bases in the middle. This CDR3 spans 11 amino acids. CDR1 and CDR2 (germline): DFQATT, SNEGSKA (reference sequence). CDR3 region: CSAPTYTEAFF. CDR3 DNA: TGCAGTGCCCCCACCTACACTGAAGCTTTCTTT.

CDR3 in DNA: TGCAGCGTACGACAGGGGATGGGCACTGAAGCTTTCTTT. It specifies CSVRQGMGTEAFF. The V gene is TRBV29-1, the J gene TRBJ1-1; 8 bases align to TRBD1. The CDR3 covers 13 residues. Germline V gene lookup returns CDR1 SQVTM and CDR2 ANQGSEA. The V and J ends lost 6 bases and 4 bases, in that order; junction bases with no gene match: 7. The full variable domain, completed using reference TRBV29-1 and TRBJ1-1, is SAVISQKPSRDICQRGTSLTIQCQVDSQVTMMFWYRQQPGQSLTLIATANQGSEATYESGFVIDKFPISRPNLTFSTLTVSNMSPEDSSIYLCSVRQGMGTEAFFGQGTRLTVV.

The chain joins TRBV20-1 to TRBJ1-1; D is possibly TRBD1 (5 bases). The CDR3 loop spans 13 amino acids. Germline lookup yields CDR1 DFQATT and CDR2 SNEGSKA (reference sequence). V was trimmed by 7 bases and J by 1 base, leaving 13 bases between them. CDR3 sequence reads: CSVGGVENTEAFF. CDR3 bases: TGCAGTGTGGGGGGTGTGGAGAACACTGAAGCTTTCTTT.

The gene calls are TRBV20-1 and TRBJ2-7; 7 nucleotides line up with TRBD2. Germline values: CDR1 DFQATT, CDR2 SNEGSKA (reference sequence). The CDR3 consists of 15 residues. The V gene end was trimmed by 3 bases and the J gene end by 5 bases; junction bases not matched to a gene: 13. CDR3 sequence (DNA): TGCAGTGCTAGCTCGGTGGTGGGGGGGTACCACGAGCAGTACTTC. Translating it yields CSASSVVGGYHEQYF.

The genes are TRBV19 and TRBJ1-1; D possibly corresponds to TRBD1 (5 bases). This CDR3 has 14 residues. V was pared by 5 bases and J by 5 bases, with 15 bases between. Germline CDR1 reads LNHDA; CDR2 reads SQIVND (reference sequence). This chain's CDR3 is CASSFYPRGTEAFF. In nucleotides, the CDR3 is TGTGCCAGTAGTTTCTATCCGCGGGGGACTGAAGCTTTCTTT. Based on the CDR3 plus reference TRBV19 and TRBJ1-1, the full variable domain is DGGITQSPKYLFRKEGQNVTLSCEQNLNHDAMYWYRQDPGQGLRLIYYSQIVNDFQKGDIAEGYSVSREKKESFPLTVTSAQKNPTAFYLCASSFYPRGTEAFFGQGTRLTVV.

This chain uses TRBV3-1 with TRBJ1-4; D not certain. Germline CDR1 LGHDT, CDR2 YNNKEL (reference sequence). The ends were cut back, 0 bases at V and 11 bases at J, with 7 bases in the middle. The CDR3 is 12 residues long. The CDR3 bases are TGTGCCAGCAGCCAAGAATTTGGGAAACTGTTTTTT. It specifies CASSQEFGKLFF.

V usage is TRBV29-1 and J usage is TRBJ1-4; D may be TRBD1 (5 bases). V was shortened by 7 bases and J by 2 bases, with 14 bases between the two germline ends. CDR1 SQVTM and CDR2 ANQGSEA come from the germline V gene. The CDR3 totals 14 residues. In DNA, the CDR3 is TGCAGCGCTCACTCCTCAGGGACTAATGAAAAACTGTTTTTT. As protein: CSAHSSGTNEKLFF.

The J gene is TRBJ1-2, the V gene TRBV2; D unresolved. This CDR3 has 12 residues. The V end lost 8 bases, the J end lost 8 bases, and 15 bases lay between the germline ends. Germline assignment: CDR1 SNHLY and CDR2 FYNNEI. CDR3: CASELTPGGYTF. CDR3 sequence (DNA): TGTGCCAGCGAACTAACGCCCGGCGGCTACACCTTC.

This chain uses TRBV12-3 or TRBV12-4 with TRBJ2-7; D remains ambiguous. This CDR3 is built from 14 residues. V was shortened by 6 bases and J by 1 base, with 13 bases between the two germline ends. The CDR3 loop is CASSKGFGSYEQYF. CDR3 bases: TGTGCCAGCAGCAAGGGATTCGGATCCTACGAGCAGTACTTC.

The chain is built from TRBV4-1 and TRBJ1-1; TRBD1 is a possible D gene (6 bases). There are 15 residues in the CDR3. V was clipped by 4 bases and J by 1 base, with 13 bases between them. Germline CDR1 and CDR2: MGHRA and YSYEKL. CDR3 sequence reads: CASSRGDTRNTEAFF. Written as DNA, the CDR3 is TGCGCCAGCAGCCGTGGGGACACTCGGAACACTGAAGCTTTCTTT.

The rearrangement uses TRBV3-1 and TRBJ2-7; D remains unclear. V was cut by 4 bases and J by 0 bases, with 13 bases left in between. The CDR3 contains 15 residues. Germline V gives CDR1 LGHDT, CDR2 YNNKEL (reference sequence). Here the CDR3 reads CASSPPLGSSYEQYF. The CDR3 DNA is TGTGCCAGCAGCCCGCCTCTAGGAAGCTCCTACGAGCAGTACTTC.

This chain connects TRBV4-2 to TRBJ1-6; D not certain. Germline-derived CDR1 and CDR2 are LGHNA and YNFKEQ. Trimming pared 4 bases from V and 8 bases from J, leaving 21 bases between. The CDR3 has 17 residues. The CDR3 DNA is TGTGCCAGCAGCCGCGGTACACGAGACCCGGAGGATTCACCCCTCCACTTT. Encoded protein: CASSRGTRDPEDSPLHF.